This T cell receptor (beta chain) was profiled in a study of shared clonotypes between healthy human individuals. Study at large: With ages of 18 to 49, the donors were a couple of women and a few men. Findings of the study overall: Genetic and exposure-history diversity was limited by the few donors.

CDR3 length equals 14 residues. Trimming removed 2 bases from V and 0 bases from J, with 7 bases in between. Germline CDR1 is MDHEN and CDR2 is SYDVKM. Genomic DNA (from each subset) was split evenly across several immunoSEQ plates. In the original processing: ImmunoSEQ only sent back junction sequences with no quality scores, so filtering was done differently. Data came from immunoSEQ multiplex PCR; TCRdb stores just in-frame clones and leaves some out. Clone size and the V and J calls come from that table; the DNA yielded D and trimming. The sample gives 780,000 or so clones, 55% to 80% of which show up once; under 2% is in the top ten. Points on this clone: Its antigen is undetermined.

This chain links TRBV28 with TRBJ2-5; D not resolved. Sample: memory CD4+ T cells sorted from blood. Subset given: CD45RA-negative fraction. The origin of this receptor is a woman between 25 and 40 years old in good health. DNA for the CDR3: TGTGCCAGCAGTTTAGTGCCGAACCAAGAGACCCAGTACTTC. The encoded protein is CASSLVPNQETQYF.